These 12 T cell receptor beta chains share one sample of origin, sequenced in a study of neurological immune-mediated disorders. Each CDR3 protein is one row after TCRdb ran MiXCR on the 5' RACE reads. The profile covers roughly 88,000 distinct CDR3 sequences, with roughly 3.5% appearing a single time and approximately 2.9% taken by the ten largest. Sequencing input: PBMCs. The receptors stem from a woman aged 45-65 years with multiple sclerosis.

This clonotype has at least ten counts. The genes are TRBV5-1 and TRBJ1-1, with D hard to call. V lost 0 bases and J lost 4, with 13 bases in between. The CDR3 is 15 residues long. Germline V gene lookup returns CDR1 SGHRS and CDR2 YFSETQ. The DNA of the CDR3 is TGCGCCAGCAGCTTGGATAGCAGAAGTTTCACTGAAGCTTTCTTT. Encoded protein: CASSLDSRSFTEAFF. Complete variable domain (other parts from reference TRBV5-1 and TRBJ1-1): KAGVTQTPRYLIKTRGQQVTLSCSPISGHRSVSWYQQTPGQGLQFLFEYFSETQRNKGNFPGRFSGRQFSNSRSEMNVSTLELGDSALYLCASSLDSRSFTEAFFGQGTRLTVV.

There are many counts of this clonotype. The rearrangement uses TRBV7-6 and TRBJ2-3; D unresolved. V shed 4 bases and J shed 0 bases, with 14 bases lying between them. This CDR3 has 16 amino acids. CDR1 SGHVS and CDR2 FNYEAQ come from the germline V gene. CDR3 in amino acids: CASSSWTGSSTDTQYF. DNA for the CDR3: TGTGCCAGCAGCTCCTGGACGGGTAGTAGCACAGATACGCAGTATTTT.

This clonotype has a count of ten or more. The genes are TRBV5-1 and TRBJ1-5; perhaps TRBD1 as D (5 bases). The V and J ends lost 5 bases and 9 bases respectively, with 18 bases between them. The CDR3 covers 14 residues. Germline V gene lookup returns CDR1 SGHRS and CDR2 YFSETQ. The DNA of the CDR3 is TGCGCCAGCAGGGCCGGGACGGTTGTTTGGCCCCAGCATTTT. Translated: CASRAGTVVWPQHF. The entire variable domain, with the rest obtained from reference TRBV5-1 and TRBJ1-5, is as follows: KAGVTQTPRYLIKTRGQQVTLSCSPISGHRSVSWYQQTPGQGLQFLFEYFSETQRNKGNFPGRFSGRQFSNSRSEMNVSTLELGDSALYLCASRAGTVVWPQHFGDGTRLSIL.

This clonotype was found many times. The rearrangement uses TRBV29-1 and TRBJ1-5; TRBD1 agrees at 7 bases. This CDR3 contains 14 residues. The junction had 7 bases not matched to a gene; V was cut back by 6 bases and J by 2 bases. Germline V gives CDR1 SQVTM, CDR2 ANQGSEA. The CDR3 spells CSVAQGTGNQPQHF. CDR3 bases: TGCAGCGTGGCACAGGGGACCGGCAATCAGCCCCAGCATTTT.

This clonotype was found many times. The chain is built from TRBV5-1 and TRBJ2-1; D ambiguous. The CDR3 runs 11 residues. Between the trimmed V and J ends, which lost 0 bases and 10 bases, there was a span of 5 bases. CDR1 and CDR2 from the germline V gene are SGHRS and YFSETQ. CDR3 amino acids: CASSLVQEQFF. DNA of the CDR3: TGCGCCAGCAGCTTGGTTCAGGAGCAGTTCTTC. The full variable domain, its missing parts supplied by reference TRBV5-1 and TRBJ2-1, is KAGVTQTPRYLIKTRGQQVTLSCSPISGHRSVSWYQQTPGQGLQFLFEYFSETQRNKGNFPGRFSGRQFSNSRSEMNVSTLELGDSALYLCASSLVQEQFFGPGTRLTVL.

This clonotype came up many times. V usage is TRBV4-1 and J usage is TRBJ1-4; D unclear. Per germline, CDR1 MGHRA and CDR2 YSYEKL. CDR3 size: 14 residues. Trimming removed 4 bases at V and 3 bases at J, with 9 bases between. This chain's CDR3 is CASSLAGSNEKLFF. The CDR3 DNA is TGCGCCAGCAGCCTGGCTGGATCTAATGAAAAACTGTTTTTT.

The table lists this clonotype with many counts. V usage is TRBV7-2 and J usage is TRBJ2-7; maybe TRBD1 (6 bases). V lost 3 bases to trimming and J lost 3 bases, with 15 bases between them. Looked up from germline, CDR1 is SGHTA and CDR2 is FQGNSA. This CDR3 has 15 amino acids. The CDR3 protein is CASSLAHSGVYEQYF. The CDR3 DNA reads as TGTGCCAGCAGCTTGGCCCATTCAGGGGTCTACGAGCAGTACTTC.

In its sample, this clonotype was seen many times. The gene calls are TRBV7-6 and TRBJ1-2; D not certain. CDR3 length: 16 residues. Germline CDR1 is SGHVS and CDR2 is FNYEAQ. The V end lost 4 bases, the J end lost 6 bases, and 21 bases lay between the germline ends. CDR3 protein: CASSSGGYAPMDGYTF. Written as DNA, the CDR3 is TGTGCCAGCAGCTCCGGTGGGTACGCTCCTATGGATGGCTACACCTTC.

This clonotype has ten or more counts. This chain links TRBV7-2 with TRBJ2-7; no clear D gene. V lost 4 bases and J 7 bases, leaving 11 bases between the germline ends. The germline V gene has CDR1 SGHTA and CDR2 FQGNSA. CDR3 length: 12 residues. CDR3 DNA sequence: TGTGCCAGCAGCTCCAGTCTAGGAGAGCAGTACTTC. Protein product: CASSSSLGEQYF.

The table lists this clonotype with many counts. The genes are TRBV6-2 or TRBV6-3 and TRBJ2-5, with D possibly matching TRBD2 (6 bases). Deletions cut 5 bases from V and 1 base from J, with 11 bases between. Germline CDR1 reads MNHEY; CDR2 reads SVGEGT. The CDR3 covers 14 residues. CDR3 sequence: CASSHRDSQETQYF. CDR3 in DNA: TGTGCCAGCAGTCACCGGGACTCCCAAGAGACCCAGTACTTC.

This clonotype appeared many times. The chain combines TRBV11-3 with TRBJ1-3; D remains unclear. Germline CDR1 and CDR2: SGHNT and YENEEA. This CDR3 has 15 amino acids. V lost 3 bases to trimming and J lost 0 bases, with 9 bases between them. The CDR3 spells CASSFGIPSGNTIYF. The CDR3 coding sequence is TGTGCCAGCAGCTTTGGGATCCCCTCTGGAAACACCATATATTTT. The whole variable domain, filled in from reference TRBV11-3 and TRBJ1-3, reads EAGVVQSPRYKIIEKKQPVAFWCNPISGHNTLYWYLQNLGQGPELLIRYENEEAVDDSQLPKDRFSAERLKGVDSTLKIQPAELGDSAVYLCASSFGIPSGNTIYFGEGSWLTVV.

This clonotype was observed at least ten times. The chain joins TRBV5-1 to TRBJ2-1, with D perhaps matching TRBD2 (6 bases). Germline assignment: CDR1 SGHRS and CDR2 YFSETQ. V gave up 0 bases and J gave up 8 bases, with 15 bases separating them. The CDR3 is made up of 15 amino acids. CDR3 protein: CASSLDGTVLDEQFF. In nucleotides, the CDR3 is TGCGCCAGCAGCTTGGACGGGACTGTCTTGGATGAGCAGTTCTTC.